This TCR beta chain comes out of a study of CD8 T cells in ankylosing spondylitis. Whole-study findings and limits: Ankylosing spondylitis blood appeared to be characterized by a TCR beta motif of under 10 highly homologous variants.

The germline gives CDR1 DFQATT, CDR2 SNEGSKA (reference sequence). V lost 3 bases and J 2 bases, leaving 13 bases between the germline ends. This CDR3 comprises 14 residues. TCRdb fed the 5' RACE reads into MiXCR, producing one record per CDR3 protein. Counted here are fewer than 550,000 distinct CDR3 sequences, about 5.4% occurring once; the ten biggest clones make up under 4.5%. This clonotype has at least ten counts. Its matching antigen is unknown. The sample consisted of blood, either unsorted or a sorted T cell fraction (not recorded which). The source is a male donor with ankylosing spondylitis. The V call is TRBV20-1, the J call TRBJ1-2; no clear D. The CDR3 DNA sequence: TGCAGTGCTAGGGTCAACGGGCTCAACTATGGCTACACCTTC. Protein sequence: CSARVNGLNYGYTF.